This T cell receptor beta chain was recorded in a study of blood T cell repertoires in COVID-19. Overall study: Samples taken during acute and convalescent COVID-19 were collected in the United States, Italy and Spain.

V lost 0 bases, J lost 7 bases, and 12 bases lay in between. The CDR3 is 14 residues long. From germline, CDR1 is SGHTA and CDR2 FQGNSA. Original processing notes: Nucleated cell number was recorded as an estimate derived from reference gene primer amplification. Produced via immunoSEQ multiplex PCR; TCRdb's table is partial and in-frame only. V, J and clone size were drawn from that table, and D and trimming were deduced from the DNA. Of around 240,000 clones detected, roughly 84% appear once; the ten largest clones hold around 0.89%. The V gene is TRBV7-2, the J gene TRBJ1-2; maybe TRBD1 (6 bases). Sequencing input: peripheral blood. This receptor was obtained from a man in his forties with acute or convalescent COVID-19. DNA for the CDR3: TGTGCCAGCAGCTTAGCGAGGGCAGGGGCTGGCTACACCTTC. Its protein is CASSLARAGAGYTF.